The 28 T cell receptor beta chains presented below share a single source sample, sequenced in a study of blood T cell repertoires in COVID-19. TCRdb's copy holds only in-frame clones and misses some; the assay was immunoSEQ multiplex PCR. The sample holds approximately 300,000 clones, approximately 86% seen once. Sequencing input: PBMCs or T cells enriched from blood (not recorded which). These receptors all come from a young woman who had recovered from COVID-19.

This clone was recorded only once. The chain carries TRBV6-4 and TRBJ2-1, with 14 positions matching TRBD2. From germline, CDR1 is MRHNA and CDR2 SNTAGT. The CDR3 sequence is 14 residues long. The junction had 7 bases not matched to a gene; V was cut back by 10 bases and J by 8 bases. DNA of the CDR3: TGTGCCACAAGACTAGCGGGGGGGCAGGATGAGCAGTTCTTC. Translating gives CATRLAGGQDEQFF.

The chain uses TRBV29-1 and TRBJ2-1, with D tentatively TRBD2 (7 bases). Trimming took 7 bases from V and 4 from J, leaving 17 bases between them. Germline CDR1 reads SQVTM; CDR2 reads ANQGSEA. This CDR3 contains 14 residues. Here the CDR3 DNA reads TGCAGCGCTAAAAGGGGGGGCCTATACAATGAGCAGTTCTTC. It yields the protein CSAKRGGLYNEQFF.

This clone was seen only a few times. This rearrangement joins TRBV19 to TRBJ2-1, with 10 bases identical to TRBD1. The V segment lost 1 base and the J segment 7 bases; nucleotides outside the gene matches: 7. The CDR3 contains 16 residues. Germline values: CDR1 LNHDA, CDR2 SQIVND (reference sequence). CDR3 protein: CASSIGGDRGGNEQFF. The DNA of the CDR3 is TGTGCCAGTAGTATAGGAGGGGACAGGGGAGGAAATGAGCAGTTCTTC.

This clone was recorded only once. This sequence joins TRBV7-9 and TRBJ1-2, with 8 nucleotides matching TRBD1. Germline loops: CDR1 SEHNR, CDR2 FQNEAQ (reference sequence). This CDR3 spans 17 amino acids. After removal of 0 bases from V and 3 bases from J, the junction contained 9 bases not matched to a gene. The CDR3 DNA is TGTGCCAGCAGCTTAGCAGGACAGGGCCCTCGTGACTATGGCTACACCTTC. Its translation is CASSLAGQGPRDYGYTF. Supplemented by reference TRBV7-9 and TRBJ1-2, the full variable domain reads DTGVSQNPRHKITKRGQNVTFRCDPISEHNRLYWYRQTLGQGPEFLTYFQNEAQLEKSRLLSDRFSAERPKGSFSTLEIQRTEQGDSAMYLCASSLAGQGPRDYGYTFGSGTRLTVV.

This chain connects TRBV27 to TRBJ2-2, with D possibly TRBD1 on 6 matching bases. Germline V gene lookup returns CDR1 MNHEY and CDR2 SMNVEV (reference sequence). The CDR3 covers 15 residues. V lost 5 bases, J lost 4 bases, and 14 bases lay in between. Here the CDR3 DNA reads TGTGCCAGCAGTGGGGGCCGGGACCTCACCGGGGAGCTGTTTTTT. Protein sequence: CASSGGRDLTGELFF.

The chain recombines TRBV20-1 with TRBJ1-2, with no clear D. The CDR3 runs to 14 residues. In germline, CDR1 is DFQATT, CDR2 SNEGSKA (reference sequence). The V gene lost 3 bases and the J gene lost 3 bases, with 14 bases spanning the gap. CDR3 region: CSASGPNSDYGYTF. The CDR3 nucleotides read TGCAGTGCTAGTGGCCCCAACTCTGACTATGGCTACACCTTC.

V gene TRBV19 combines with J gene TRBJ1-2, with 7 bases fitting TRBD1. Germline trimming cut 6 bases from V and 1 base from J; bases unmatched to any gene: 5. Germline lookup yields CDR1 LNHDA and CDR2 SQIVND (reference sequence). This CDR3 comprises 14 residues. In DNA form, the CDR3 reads TGTGCCAGTAGCTACGGGACAGTTAACTATGGCTACACCTTC. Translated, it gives CASSYGTVNYGYTF.

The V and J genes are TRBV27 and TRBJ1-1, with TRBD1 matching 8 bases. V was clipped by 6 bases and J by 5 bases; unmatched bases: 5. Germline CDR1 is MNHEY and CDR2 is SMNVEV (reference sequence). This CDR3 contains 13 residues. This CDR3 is CASRPQGGTEAFF. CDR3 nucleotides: TGTGCCAGCAGACCACAGGGGGGGACTGAAGCTTTCTTT.

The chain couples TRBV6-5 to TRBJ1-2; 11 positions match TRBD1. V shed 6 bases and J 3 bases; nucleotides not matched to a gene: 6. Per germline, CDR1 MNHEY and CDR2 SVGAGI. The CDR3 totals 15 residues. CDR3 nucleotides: TGTGCCAGCAGCCCCGGACAGGGGGCGGACTATGGCTACACCTTC. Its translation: CASSPGQGADYGYTF.

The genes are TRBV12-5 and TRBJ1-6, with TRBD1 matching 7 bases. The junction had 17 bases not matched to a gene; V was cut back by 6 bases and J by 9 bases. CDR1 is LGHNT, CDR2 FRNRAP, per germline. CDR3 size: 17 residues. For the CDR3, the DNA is TGTGCTAGTGGCCCCCGAACCTTAACAGGGGACATTTCACCCCTCCACTTT. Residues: CASGPRTLTGDISPLHF.

The CDR3 protein is CAWSGAGGGPTYEQYF. For the CDR3, the DNA is TGTGCCTGGAGTGGGGCGGGAGGAGGGCCTACCTACGAGCAGTACTTC. The chain employs TRBV30 and TRBJ2-7, with 8 bases lining up with TRBD2. The CDR3 totals 16 residues. CDR1 GTSNPN and CDR2 SVGIG come from the germline V gene (reference sequence). V was pared by 1 base and J by 2 bases, with 10 bases of the junction left unmatched.

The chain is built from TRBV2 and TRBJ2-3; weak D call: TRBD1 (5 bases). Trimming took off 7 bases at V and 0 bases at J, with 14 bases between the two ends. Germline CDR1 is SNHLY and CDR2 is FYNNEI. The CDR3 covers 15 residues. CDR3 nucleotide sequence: TGTGCCAGCATTCCCAGGGCATCTAGCACAGATACGCAGTATTTT. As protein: CASIPRASSTDTQYF.

The CDR3 coding sequence is TGTGCCAGCAGTGCGGGACTGCCCTCTTACGAGCAGTACTTC. Encoded protein: CASSAGLPSYEQYF. V gene TRBV5-6 combines with J gene TRBJ2-7; the D gene is possibly TRBD2 (6 bases). Trimming removed 5 bases from V and 4 bases from J, with 16 bases in between. CDR1 and CDR2 from the germline V gene are SGHDT and YYEEEE. The CDR3 loop spans 14 amino acids.

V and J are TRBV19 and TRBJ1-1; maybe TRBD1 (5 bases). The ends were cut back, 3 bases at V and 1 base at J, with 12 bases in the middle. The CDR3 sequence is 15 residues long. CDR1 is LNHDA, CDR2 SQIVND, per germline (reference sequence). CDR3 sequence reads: CASSMWQGGNTEAFF. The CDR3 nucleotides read TGTGCCAGTAGTATGTGGCAGGGAGGGAACACTGAAGCTTTCTTT.

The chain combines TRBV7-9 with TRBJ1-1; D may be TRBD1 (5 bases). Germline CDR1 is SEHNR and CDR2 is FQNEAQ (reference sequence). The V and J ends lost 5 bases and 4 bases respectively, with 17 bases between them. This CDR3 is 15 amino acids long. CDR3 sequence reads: CASSHEGLLVTEAFF. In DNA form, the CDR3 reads TGTGCCAGCAGCCATGAGGGACTTCTGGTCACTGAAGCTTTCTTT.

Written as DNA, the CDR3 is TGTGCCAGCTCCCTGGGGGGGTACGAGCAGTACTTC. Protein: CASSLGGYEQYF. The rearrangement uses TRBV2 and TRBJ2-7; 7 bases are a match to TRBD2. There are 12 residues in the CDR3. CDR1 and CDR2 (germline): SNHLY, FYNNEI. V trimming: 8 bases; J trimming: 4 bases; junction bases outside the gene matches: 5.

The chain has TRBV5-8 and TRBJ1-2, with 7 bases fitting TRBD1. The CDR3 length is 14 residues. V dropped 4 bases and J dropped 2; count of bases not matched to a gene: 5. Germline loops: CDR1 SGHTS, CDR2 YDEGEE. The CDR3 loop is CASSPGGENYGYTF. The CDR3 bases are TGTGCCAGCAGCCCAGGGGGAGAGAACTATGGCTACACCTTC.

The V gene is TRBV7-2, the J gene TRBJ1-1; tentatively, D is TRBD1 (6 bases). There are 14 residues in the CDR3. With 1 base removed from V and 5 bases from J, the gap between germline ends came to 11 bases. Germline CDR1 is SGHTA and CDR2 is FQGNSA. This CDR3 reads CASSLGGQATEAFF. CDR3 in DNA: TGTGCCAGCAGCTTAGGGGGGCAGGCAACTGAAGCTTTCTTT.

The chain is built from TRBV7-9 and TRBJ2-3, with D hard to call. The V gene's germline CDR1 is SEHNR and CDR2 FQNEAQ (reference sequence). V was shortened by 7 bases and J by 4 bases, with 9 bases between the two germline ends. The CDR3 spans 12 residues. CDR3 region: CASIQNPDTQYF. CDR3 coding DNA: TGTGCCAGCATCCAAAATCCAGATACGCAGTATTTT.

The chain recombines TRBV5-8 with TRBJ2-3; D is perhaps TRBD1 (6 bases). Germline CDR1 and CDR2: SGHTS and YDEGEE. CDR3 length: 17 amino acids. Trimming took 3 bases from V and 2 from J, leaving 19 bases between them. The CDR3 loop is CASSSSGTRSPTDTQYF. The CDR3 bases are TGTGCCAGCAGCTCATCCGGGACAAGATCGCCCACAGATACGCAGTATTTT.

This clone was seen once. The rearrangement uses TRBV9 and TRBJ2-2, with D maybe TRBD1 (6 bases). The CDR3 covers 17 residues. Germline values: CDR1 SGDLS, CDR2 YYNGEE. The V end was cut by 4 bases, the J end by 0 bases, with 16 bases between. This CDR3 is CASSTVFGQPNTGELFF. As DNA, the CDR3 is TGTGCCAGCAGCACCGTTTTCGGACAGCCGAACACCGGGGAGCTGTTTTTT. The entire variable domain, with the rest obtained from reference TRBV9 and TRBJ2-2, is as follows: DSGVTQTPKHLITATGQRVTLRCSPRSGDLSVYWYQQSLDQGLQFLIQYYNGEERAKGNILERFSAQQFPDLHSELNLSSLELGDSALYFCASSTVFGQPNTGELFFGEGSRLTVL.

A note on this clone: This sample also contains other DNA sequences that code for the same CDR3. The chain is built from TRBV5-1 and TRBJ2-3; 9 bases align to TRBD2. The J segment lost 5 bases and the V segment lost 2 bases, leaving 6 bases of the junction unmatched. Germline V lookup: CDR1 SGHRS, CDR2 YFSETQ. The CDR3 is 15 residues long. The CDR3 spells CASSFRGGALDTQYF. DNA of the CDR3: TGCGCCAGCAGCTTCCGCGGGGGGGCCCTAGATACGCAGTATTTT.

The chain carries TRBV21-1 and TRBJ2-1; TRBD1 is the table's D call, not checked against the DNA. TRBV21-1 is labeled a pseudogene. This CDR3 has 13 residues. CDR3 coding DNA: TGTGCCAGCAGCATAACAGGGGAGGATGAGCAGTTCTTC. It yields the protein CASSITGEDEQFF.

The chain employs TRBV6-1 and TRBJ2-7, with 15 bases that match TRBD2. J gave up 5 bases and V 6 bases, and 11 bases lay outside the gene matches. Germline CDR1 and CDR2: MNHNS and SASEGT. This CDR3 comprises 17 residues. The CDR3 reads CASRERPGLAGGNEQYF. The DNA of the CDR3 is TGTGCCAGCAGGGAACGTCCGGGACTAGCGGGAGGAAACGAGCAGTACTTC.

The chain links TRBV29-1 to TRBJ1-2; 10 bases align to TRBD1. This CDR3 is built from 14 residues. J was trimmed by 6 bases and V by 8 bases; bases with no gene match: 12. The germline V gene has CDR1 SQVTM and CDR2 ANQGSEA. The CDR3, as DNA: TGCAGCCTCAGCCGGACAGGGGGACAGGATGGCTACACCTTC. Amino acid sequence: CSLSRTGGQDGYTF.

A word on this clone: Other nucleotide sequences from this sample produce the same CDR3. CDR3: CASSQGQDYGYTF. The CDR3 nucleotides are TGCGCCAGCAGCCAAGGACAGGACTATGGCTACACCTTC. The J gene is TRBJ1-2, the V gene TRBV4-3; TRBD1 might be the D (6 bases). V was clipped by 1 base and J by 3 bases, with 6 bases between them. The CDR3 has 13 amino acids. Germline CDR1 is LGHNA and CDR2 is YSLEER.

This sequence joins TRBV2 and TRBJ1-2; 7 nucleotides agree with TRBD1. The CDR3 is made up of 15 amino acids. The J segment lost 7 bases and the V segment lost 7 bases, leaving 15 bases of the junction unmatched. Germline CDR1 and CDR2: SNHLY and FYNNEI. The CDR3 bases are TGTGCCAGCACAGAAGCAGAGGGGGCCATTAGTGGCTACACCTTC. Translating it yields CASTEAEGAISGYTF.

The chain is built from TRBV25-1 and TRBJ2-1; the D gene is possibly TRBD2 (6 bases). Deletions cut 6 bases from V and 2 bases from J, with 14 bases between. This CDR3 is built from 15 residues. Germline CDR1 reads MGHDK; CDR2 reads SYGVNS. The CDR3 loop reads CASRDSAGPYNEQFF. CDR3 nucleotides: TGTGCCAGCAGAGATAGTGCGGGACCCTACAATGAGCAGTTCTTC. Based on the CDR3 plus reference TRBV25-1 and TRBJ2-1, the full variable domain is EADIYQTPRYLVIGTGKKITLECSQTMGHDKMYWYQQDPGMELHLIHYSYGVNSTEKGDLSSESTVSRIRTEHFPLTLESARPSHTSQYLCASRDSAGPYNEQFFGPGTRLTVL.